One T cell receptor (beta chain) is described in this entry. Antigen unknown. V was shortened by 0 bases and J by 3 bases, with 12 bases between the two germline ends. The CDR3 consists of 16 residues. In germline, CDR1 is LGHDT, CDR2 YNNKEL (reference sequence). This entry belongs to a study of T cell responses to AZD1222 COVID-19 vaccine. Study-wide results and limits: After the peak T cell response, and only then, were repertoires sampled. The study found Spike-specific TCR breadth and depth rose after two AZD1222 doses. Across the whole spike, CD4 TCRs peaked at regions 160-218 and 743-854.

Second-dose schedules of about 4 or about 12 weeks were combined. This table comes from immunoSEQ multiplex PCR, and its TCRdb copy is limited to in-frame clones, with some not included. The sample holds 100,000 to 150,000 clones; approximately 89% are singletons and the top ten take around 4.4%. This chain links TRBV3-1 (or the pseudogene TRBV3-2) with TRBJ1-5; D perhaps matches TRBD1 (6 bases). The clonotype comes from an adult who received the AZD1222 COVID-19 vaccine. The material sequenced was peripheral blood, taken 28 days after the second AZD1222 dose. In nucleotides, the CDR3 is TGTGCCAGCAGCCAAGATGCCGGGGGCAACAATCAGCCCCAGCATTTT. Protein sequence: CASSQDAGGNNQPQHF.